Below are 26 T cell receptor beta chains sequenced from a single sample in a study of blood T cells in healthy people across ages. The authors ran a second PCR of 7 to 11 cycles using a sample-barcoded 5' primer and a J-beta primer mix. MiXCR, applied by TCRdb to the 5' RACE reads, yields one record per CDR3 protein. The sample consists of over 1,500,000 distinct CDR3 sequences, around half of them appearing once. The sample was blood. Receptors originate from a woman aged 40 to 50 in good health.

Regarding this clonotype: The junction does not match germline at one end; this may be a read error. The rearrangement joins TRBV28 to TRBJ2-5; 7 nucleotides match TRBD1. Germline assignment: CDR1 MDHEN and CDR2 SYDVKM. The CDR3 consists of 15 residues. Here the CDR3 reads CASSPTQGIQETQYF. The CDR3 DNA follows: TGTGCCAGCAGTCCGACACAGGGGATACAAGAGACCCAGTACTTT.

The chain combines TRBV6-6 with TRBJ1-2, with D unresolved. Trimming took off 4 bases at V and 7 bases at J, with 13 bases between the two ends. The germline CDR1 and CDR2 sequences are MNHNY and SVGAGI (reference sequence). The CDR3 extends over 13 amino acids. CDR3 nucleotide sequence: TGTGCCAGCAGTTCCCCGAAAGGAGGTGGCTACACCTTC. It codes for CASSSPKGGGYTF.

The chain carries TRBV20-1 and TRBJ2-5, with 9 bases identical to TRBD2. Germline V gene sequence: CDR1 DFQATT, CDR2 SNEGSKA (reference sequence). The CDR3 contains 15 residues. V shed 0 bases, J shed 5 bases, and the junction held 7 bases outside the gene matches. This chain's CDR3 is CSAREQRGVSETQYF. The CDR3 coding sequence is TGCAGTGCTAGAGAACAGCGGGGGGTTAGTGAGACCCAGTACTTC.

A few counts support this clonotype. This chain connects TRBV20-1 to TRBJ2-5; 11 bases are shared with TRBD2. J was trimmed by 5 bases and V by 3 bases; bases with no gene match: 8. Germline loops: CDR1 DFQATT, CDR2 SNEGSKA (reference sequence). CDR3 length: 15 residues. The CDR3 bases are TGCAGTGCTAGCCCTCTAGCGGGGGGACCCGAGACCCAGTACTTC. Translation gives CSASPLAGGPETQYF.

V gene TRBV5-5 combines with J gene TRBJ2-5, with 7 bases identical to TRBD2. The germline V gene has CDR1 SGHKS and CDR2 YYEKEE (reference sequence). V lost 2 bases, J lost 5 bases, and 9 bases stayed unmatched. The CDR3 contains 15 residues. The CDR3 here is CASSFGLGVLETQYF. The CDR3 DNA reads TGTGCCAGCAGCTTCGGACTAGGGGTCTTGGAGACCCAGTACTTC.

This clonotype was seen a few times. This chain uses TRBV20-1 with TRBJ2-1, with 7 bases fitting TRBD2. The CDR3 covers 13 residues. Germline V gives CDR1 DFQATT, CDR2 SNEGSKA (reference sequence). The junction had 4 bases not matched to a gene; V was cut back by 3 bases and J by 5 bases. CDR3 residues: CSARVAGHNEQFF. Written as DNA, the CDR3 is TGCAGTGCTAGGGTAGCGGGCCACAATGAGCAGTTCTTC.

The chain joins TRBV20-1 to TRBJ1-1, with 7 bases matching TRBD1. The CDR3 runs to 14 residues. J gave up 0 bases and V 5 bases, and 6 bases lay outside the gene matches. Germline CDR1 DFQATT, CDR2 SNEGSKA (reference sequence). CDR3 coding DNA: TGCAGTGCTGACCCGACAGGGATGAACACTGAAGCTTTCTTT. This sequence encodes CSADPTGMNTEAFF.

V usage is TRBV28 and J usage is TRBJ1-5, with D perhaps TRBD1 (6 bases). Germline CDR1 MDHEN, CDR2 SYDVKM. V was pared by 7 bases and J by 1 base, with 14 bases between. The CDR3 covers 15 residues. CDR3 nucleotide sequence: TGTGCCAGCACTATTGGGGGGCAGAGCAATCAGCCCCAGCATTTT. This codes for CASTIGGQSNQPQHF.

This CDR3 reads CASSRLAAFTDTQYF. The CDR3 nucleotides read TGTGCCAGCAGCCGACTAGCGGCCTTCACAGATACGCAGTATTTT. The chain uses TRBV7-2 and TRBJ2-3; 9 bases agree with TRBD2. The CDR3 is 15 residues long. The germline V gene has CDR1 SGHTA and CDR2 FQGNSA. Unmatched junction bases numbered 5, after V lost 5 bases and J lost 2 bases.

The genes are TRBV20-1 and TRBJ2-7, with D unclear. Trimming took 5 bases from V and 3 from J, leaving 11 bases between them. Germline-derived CDR1 and CDR2 are DFQATT and SNEGSKA (reference sequence). The CDR3 contains 12 residues. The CDR3 reads CSAFPEDYEQYF. The CDR3 coding sequence is TGCAGTGCTTTCCCAGAGGACTACGAGCAGTACTTC.

The chain employs TRBV7-6 and TRBJ1-6, with D possibly matching TRBD1 (6 bases). Germline V gives CDR1 SGHVS, CDR2 FNYEAQ. This CDR3 has 17 residues. Trimming pared 0 bases from V and 6 bases from J, leaving 15 bases between. This chain's CDR3 is CASSLAPGGRSNSPLHF. Written as DNA, the CDR3 is TGTGCCAGCAGCTTAGCGCCGGGGGGCCGTAGTAATTCACCCCTCCACTTT.

This clonotype showed up just once. This chain links TRBV7-9 with TRBJ2-1; D possibly corresponds to TRBD2 (6 bases). With the DNA end fitting TRBJ2-7 better, the J assignment may be wrong. Germline CDR1 reads SEHNR; CDR2 reads FQNEAQ (reference sequence). This CDR3 spans 16 amino acids. CDR3 region: CASSGQDGSSYNEQYF. The CDR3 nucleotides read TGTGCCAGCAGTGGCCAGGACGGGAGCTCCTACAATGAGCAGTACTTC.

A few counts support this clonotype. The rearrangement uses TRBV20-1 and TRBJ2-3, with TRBD2 identical over 7 bases. Germline V gene sequence: CDR1 DFQATT, CDR2 SNEGSKA (reference sequence). The CDR3 runs 14 residues. The ends lost 5 bases at V and 5 bases at J; junction bases unmatched: 10. The CDR3 is CSAERAGELDTQYF. CDR3 coding DNA: TGCAGTGCTGAGAGGGCGGGGGAACTAGATACGCAGTATTTT.

J is TRBJ2-3 and V is TRBV24-1, with D hard to call. This CDR3 is built from 13 residues. V was clipped by 7 bases and J by 0 bases, with 7 bases between them. Looked up from germline, CDR1 is KGHDR and CDR2 is SFDVKD. The CDR3: CATRETSTDTQYF. The DNA of the CDR3 is TGTGCCACCAGAGAGACCAGCACAGATACGCAGTATTTT.

This clonotype has only a few counts. The chain uses TRBV4-1 and TRBJ2-1; no clear D gene. This CDR3 comprises 12 residues. Trimming left V 2 bases short and J 9 bases short, with 8 bases between. Germline CDR1 MGHRA, CDR2 YSYEKL. For the CDR3, the DNA is TGCGCCAGCAGCCAAACCGTTCGTGAGCAGTTCTTC. Translated: CASSQTVREQFF.

The gene calls are TRBV4-2 and TRBJ2-3, with D possibly matching TRBD1 (6 bases). This CDR3 is 16 amino acids long. Germline assignment: CDR1 LGHNA and CDR2 YNFKEQ. V dropped 2 bases and J dropped 0 bases, with 12 bases sitting between them. CDR3 coding DNA: TGTGCCAGCAGCCAATTGGACAGCACTAGCACAGATACGCAGTATTTT. This codes for CASSQLDSTSTDTQYF.

This clonotype was seen more than once but under ten times. The chain is built from TRBV4-1 and TRBJ2-5; D is undetermined. This CDR3 is 15 amino acids long. The V end lost 0 bases, the J end lost 3 bases, and 11 bases lay between the germline ends. The germline CDR1 and CDR2 sequences are MGHRA and YSYEKL. The CDR3 region has the DNA TGCGCCAGCAGCCAAGATTCAGGTCGTGAAGAGACCCAGTACTTC. Its translation: CASSQDSGREETQYF.

In this sample, this clonotype turned up a few times. The chain recombines TRBV5-6 with TRBJ2-7; 7 nucleotides agree with TRBD1. The ends lost 4 bases at V and 5 bases at J; junction bases unmatched: 9. The CDR3 contains 14 residues. The germline CDR1 and CDR2 sequences are SGHDT and YYEEEE. CDR3 region: CASSPPRQGNEQYF. CDR3 DNA: TGTGCCAGCAGCCCCCCCCGACAGGGCAACGAGCAGTACTTC. Combining the CDR3 with reference TRBV5-6 and TRBJ2-7 gives the whole variable domain DAGVTQSPTHLIKTRGQQVTLRCSPKSGHDTVSWYQQALGQGPQFIFQYYEEEERQRGNFPDRFSGHQFPNYSSELNVNALLLGDSALYLCASSPPRQGNEQYFGPGTRLTVT.

This clonotype was seen once. This CDR3 is CASSGRGDSNQPQHF. The CDR3 region has the DNA TGTGCCAGCAGCGGCCGGGGGGATAGCAATCAGCCCCAGCATTTT. The chain recombines TRBV9 with TRBJ1-5; D possibly corresponds to TRBD1 (5 bases). The CDR3 spans 15 residues. The V and J ends lost 3 bases and 0 bases respectively, with 10 bases between them. From germline, CDR1 is SGDLS and CDR2 YYNGEE. The complete variable domain, with remaining parts taken from reference TRBV9 and TRBJ1-5, reads DSGVTQTPKHLITATGQRVTLRCSPRSGDLSVYWYQQSLDQGLQFLIQYYNGEERAKGNILERFSAQQFPDLHSELNLSSLELGDSALYFCASSGRGDSNQPQHFGDGTRLSIL.

In its sample, this clonotype was seen once. The V and J genes are TRBV27 and TRBJ2-5, with D unresolved. The CDR3 sequence is 14 residues long. The germline V gene encodes CDR1 MNHEY and CDR2 SMNVEV (reference sequence). V dropped 3 bases and J dropped 5 bases, with 13 bases sitting between them. CDR3 loop: CASSFALPGETQYF. In DNA, the CDR3 is TGTGCCAGCAGTTTCGCCCTCCCCGGGGAGACCCAGTACTTC.

CDR3 protein: CASSQLVVDEQFF. In DNA, the CDR3 is TGTGCCAGCAGCCAGTTGGTCGTGGATGAGCAGTTCTTC. This rearrangement joins TRBV3-1 to TRBJ2-1; D is undetermined. Deletions cut 3 bases from V and 8 bases from J, with 11 bases between. CDR3 length equals 13 residues. The germline V gene encodes CDR1 LGHDT and CDR2 YNNKEL (reference sequence).

The sample holds one count of this clonotype. This chain joins TRBV4-1 and TRBJ2-4; D not resolved. The J call may be in error: the DNA end matches TRBJ2-7 better. Germline CDR1 MGHRA, CDR2 YSYEKL. This CDR3 comprises 14 residues. DNA of the CDR3: TGCGCCAGCAGCCAAGACGGACGGACCTACGAGCAGTACTTC. Translation: CASSQDGRTYEQYF.

The V gene is TRBV6-2 or TRBV6-3, the J gene TRBJ2-7; D uncertain. Trimming left V 5 bases short and J 6 bases short, with 8 bases between. Germline CDR1 and CDR2: MNHEY and SVGEGT. CDR3 length: 11 residues. The CDR3 region has the DNA TGTGCCAGCAGTCCCCCGGCCGAGCAGTACTTC. It is translated as CASSPPAEQYF.

This chain connects TRBV7-2 to TRBJ1-2; perhaps TRBD1 as D (5 bases). CDR1 SGHTA and CDR2 FQGNSA come from the germline V gene. V dropped 1 base and J dropped 1 base, with 22 bases sitting between them. The length of the CDR3 is 19 residues. The CDR3 reads CASSLGDLGRFPDNYGYTF. The CDR3 bases are TGTGCCAGCAGCTTAGGGGACCTGGGGCGGTTCCCTGATAACTATGGCTACACCTTC.

This rearrangement joins TRBV5-8 to TRBJ2-7; D remains unclear. V lost 1 base, J lost 0 bases, and 17 bases lay in between. Germline V lookup: CDR1 SGHTS, CDR2 YDEGEE. CDR3 length: 17 amino acids. Here the CDR3 DNA reads TGTGCCAGCAGCTTGAGGACCTCGGACCGGAGCTCCTACGAGCAGTACTTC. It codes for CASSLRTSDRSSYEQYF.

This clonotype has only a few counts. The J gene is TRBJ2-7, the V gene TRBV29-1; 9 bases fit TRBD1. Unmatched junction bases numbered 8, after V lost 7 bases and J lost 7 bases. Germline CDR1 is SQVTM and CDR2 is ANQGSEA. There are 12 residues in the CDR3. Here the CDR3 DNA reads TGCAGCGCAACAGGGGGCAATTCAGAGCAGTACTTC. Translated: CSATGGNSEQYF.